The rows below give T cell receptor beta chains drawn from one sample of a study of beta chain features in type 1 diabetes. Sequencing was performed with immunoSEQ multiplex PCR; in TCRdb, only in-frame clones are kept and a portion is missing. The data show some 150,000 clones, approximately 10% seen once. Material for sequencing was central memory CD4+ T cells from blood. The receptors originated from a middle-aged woman in good health. Both conserved end residues are part of each CDR3. Each record gives: D gene, V gene, clone size, J gene, CDR3 DNA, CDR3 protein. D genes are given only for firm matches. Some rows have no size entry. The others give once, few or many, or a class for an expanded clone.

d_call: .
v_call: TRBV10-3
clone_size: few
j_call: TRBJ2-7
cdr3_nt: TGTGCCATCAGTGAGGCAGGGGTGCATCGGTACGAGCAGTACTTC
cdr3_aa: CAISEAGVHRYEQYF

d_call: TRBD1
v_call: TRBV5-4
clone_size: few
j_call: TRBJ1-2
cdr3_nt: TGTGCCAGCACCCTAGGGGGCGGGTATGGCTACACCTTC
cdr3_aa: CASTLGGGYGYTF

d_call: .
v_call: TRBV13
clone_size: many
j_call: TRBJ2-5
cdr3_nt: TGTGCCAGCAGCTTAGTCAGCGGTGGAGAGACCCAGTACTTC
cdr3_aa: CASSLVSGGETQYF

d_call: .
v_call: TRBV11-3
clone_size: .
j_call: TRBJ2-4
cdr3_nt: TGTGCCAGCAGCTTAGGGCTCAGAGGCATTCAGTACTTC
cdr3_aa: CASSLGLRGIQYF

d_call: TRBD1
v_call: TRBV5-6
clone_size: .
j_call: TRBJ2-3
cdr3_nt: TGTGCCAGCAGCTTGGGTGTGGGACAGGGTCAAATAGGTACGCAGTATTTT
cdr3_aa: CASSLGVGQGQIGTQYF

d_call: TRBD1
v_call: TRBV18
clone_size: .
j_call: TRBJ2-5
cdr3_nt: TGTGCCAGCTCAGCAGTGACAGGGGTGCAAGAGACCCAGTACTTC
cdr3_aa: CASSAVTGVQETQYF

d_call: TRBD1
v_call: TRBV5-1
clone_size: .
j_call: TRBJ1-1
cdr3_nt: TGCGCCAGCACTCGCGGGGACAGGAACACTGAAGCTTTCTTT
cdr3_aa: CASTRGDRNTEAFF

d_call: .
v_call: TRBV5-1
clone_size: few
j_call: TRBJ2-3
cdr3_nt: TGCGCCAGCAGCCTAGAGACAGGGAGGGATACGCAGTATTTT
cdr3_aa: CASSLETGRDTQYF

d_call: .
v_call: TRBV29-1
clone_size: .
j_call: TRBJ1-4
cdr3_nt: TGCAGCGTTGTTGGCGGTACCGGAACTAATGAAAAACTGTTTTTT
cdr3_aa: CSVVGGTGTNEKLFF

d_call: .
v_call: TRBV5-1
clone_size: few
j_call: TRBJ2-1
cdr3_nt: TGCGCCAGCAGCTTGGTAGTCGCCTACAATGAGCAGTTCTTC
cdr3_aa: CASSLVVAYNEQFF

d_call: .
v_call: TRBV5-4
clone_size: few
j_call: TRBJ2-7
cdr3_nt: TGTGCCAGCAGCTTGCAGACAGGCAGCTCCTACGAGCAGTACTTC
cdr3_aa: CASSLQTGSSYEQYF

d_call: .
v_call: TRBV5-1
clone_size: few
j_call: TRBJ2-7
cdr3_nt: TGCGCCAGCAGCTTGGAGGAGACAGCCATATCCTACGAGCAGTACTTC
cdr3_aa: CASSLEETAISYEQYF

d_call: .
v_call: TRBV5-6
clone_size: .
j_call: TRBJ2-7
cdr3_nt: TGTGCCAGCAGCTTTCTCCAAGGTTCGAGGGAGCAGTACTTC
cdr3_aa: CASSFLQGSREQYF

d_call: .
v_call: TRBV4-3
clone_size: many
j_call: TRBJ2-1
cdr3_nt: TGCGCCAGCAGCCAAGGCAGCCGACCGGGGGATGAGCAGTTCTTC
cdr3_aa: CASSQGSRPGDEQFF

d_call: .
v_call: TRBV7-9
clone_size: .
j_call: TRBJ2-7
cdr3_nt: TGTGCCAGCAGCTTAGGGGCCGGCTCCTACGAGCAGTACTTC
cdr3_aa: CASSLGAGSYEQYF

d_call: .
v_call: TRBV7-2
clone_size: .
j_call: TRBJ1-2
cdr3_nt: TGTGCCAGCAGCTCCGGCGGGGGAGCTAACTATGGCTACACCTTC
cdr3_aa: CASSSGGGANYGYTF

d_call: TRBD1
v_call: TRBV5-6
clone_size: .
j_call: TRBJ2-7
cdr3_nt: TGTGCCAGCAGCTTTGCGGGACAGGGGGACTACGAGCAGTACTTC
cdr3_aa: CASSFAGQGDYEQYF

d_call: TRBD2
v_call: TRBV18
clone_size: .
j_call: TRBJ2-5
cdr3_nt: TGTGCCAGCTCGCGCTCCACTCCGGGGGGGACACAAGAGACCCAGTACTTC
cdr3_aa: CASSRSTPGGTQETQYF

d_call: TRBD2
v_call: TRBV5-1
clone_size: .
j_call: TRBJ2-1
cdr3_nt: TGCGCCAGCAGCTTGGTAGTAGCGGGGGGCGTGGATGAGCAGTTCTTC
cdr3_aa: CASSLVVAGGVDEQFF

d_call: .
v_call: TRBV7-2
clone_size: few
j_call: TRBJ1-2
cdr3_nt: TGTGCCAGCAGCTTCGAAACGAGGAGGAGTCTCGGAGGCTACACCTTC
cdr3_aa: CASSFETRRSLGGYTF

d_call: .
v_call: TRBV6-5
clone_size: few
j_call: TRBJ2-5
cdr3_nt: TGTGCCAGCAGTTACTCGTTCGGGAGACTCCAAGAGACCCAGTACTTC
cdr3_aa: CASSYSFGRLQETQYF

d_call: .
v_call: TRBV19
clone_size: .
j_call: TRBJ2-3
cdr3_nt: TGTGCCAGTGGCTCCGCAGGCCGCACAGATACGCAGTATTTT
cdr3_aa: CASGSAGRTDTQYF

d_call: .
v_call: TRBV9
clone_size: .
j_call: TRBJ1-2
cdr3_nt: TGTGCCAGCAGCGCGGAGGGACGTGGCTACACCTTC
cdr3_aa: CASSAEGRGYTF